The 5 T cell receptor beta chains presented below share a single source sample, sequenced in a study of blood T cell repertoires in COVID-19. Assay: immunoSEQ multiplex PCR; the TCRdb copy retains only in-frame clones and omits some. The table includes about 460,000 clones, approximately 91% detected once. Source material: PBMCs or T cells enriched from blood (not recorded which). The source of these receptors is a woman in her sixties or seventies who had recovered from COVID-19.

The rearrangement links TRBV4-1 to TRBJ1-6, with a possible D match to TRBD1 (5 bases). CDR1 MGHRA and CDR2 YSYEKL come from the germline V gene. Trimming stripped 1 base from V and 7 bases from J, with 8 bases between. There are 14 residues in the CDR3. The CDR3 sequence: CASSQVSGNSPLHF. CDR3 nucleotides: TGCGCCAGCAGCCAAGTTTCAGGGAATTCACCCCTCCACTTT.

This chain connects TRBV10-3 to TRBJ2-7, with 7 bases aligning to TRBD1. This CDR3 has 13 residues. In germline, CDR1 is ENHRY, CDR2 SYGVKD. Trimming removed 5 bases from V and 7 bases from J; junction bases left unmatched: 8. CDR3 sequence: CAISITGVGEQYF. The CDR3 DNA reads TGTGCCATCAGTATTACAGGGGTAGGGGAGCAGTACTTC.

V and J are TRBV4-1 and TRBJ1-6, with a tentative D call TRBD1 (5 bases). The germline CDR1 and CDR2 sequences are MGHRA and YSYEKL. The CDR3 is 18 residues long. Trimming shortened V by 0 bases and J by 0 bases, and 12 bases separated the two germline ends. The CDR3, as DNA: TGCGCCAGCAGCCAAGAAGGTCAGGGTAGCTCCTATAATTCACCCCTCCACTTT. Its protein product is CASSQEGQGSSYNSPLHF.

V gene TRBV19 combines with J gene TRBJ2-7, with TRBD1 matching over 7 bases. This CDR3 region has 14 residues. Germline CDR1 reads LNHDA; CDR2 reads SQIVND (reference sequence). J lost 7 bases, V lost 4 bases, and 10 bases had no gene match. CDR3 in amino acids: CASSTNPTGREQYF. The DNA for the CDR3 is TGTGCCAGTAGTACAAACCCGACAGGGCGGGAGCAGTACTTC. The whole variable domain, remainder taken from reference TRBV19 and TRBJ2-7, is DGGITQSPKYLFRKEGQNVTLSCEQNLNHDAMYWYRQDPGQGLRLIYYSQIVNDFQKGDIAEGYSVSREKKESFPLTVTSAQKNPTAFYLCASSTNPTGREQYFGPGTRLTVT.

The chain recombines TRBV29-1 with TRBJ2-1; D gene unclear. The CDR3 spans 13 residues. V was clipped by 6 bases and J by 2 bases, with 11 bases between them. The germline CDR1 and CDR2 sequences are SQVTM and ANQGSEA. CDR3 in DNA: TGCAGCGTCTCCAGCGCGGCCTACAATGAGCAGTTCTTC. Amino acid sequence: CSVSSAAYNEQFF.